This T cell receptor (beta chain) was observed in a study of blood T cell repertoires in COVID-19. As for the study in general: Samples representing acute and convalescent COVID-19 were sourced from the United States, Italy and Spain. Sources were T cells, B-cell-depleted T cells, or PBMCs; the material itself was cDNA or gDNA.

In the original analysis: Amplified reference gene primers provided the basis for estimating nucleated cell counts. Here immunoSEQ multiplex PCR was the method, and the copy in TCRdb shows in-frame clones only, minus some. V and J calls and clone size are those listed in that table; D and trimming were worked out from the DNA. The sample has approximately 89,000 clones; 70% to 80% are singletons. The CDR3 covers 16 residues. Unmatched junction bases numbered 6, after V lost 5 bases and J lost 4 bases. Looked up from germline, CDR1 is SGHTA and CDR2 is FQGNSA. This clone was counted once. This TCR was recovered from a man in his 70s with acute or convalescent COVID-19. V is TRBV7-2 and J is TRBJ2-5; 14 nucleotides match TRBD2. The sequenced sample was peripheral blood. CDR3 sequence: CASSPGGLAGGETQYF. Here the CDR3 DNA reads TGTGCCAGCAGCCCCGGTGGACTAGCGGGAGGAGAGACCCAGTACTTC.